Listed here is a single TCR beta chain. In the same sample, other DNA sequences code for this CDR3. Assay: immunoSEQ multiplex PCR; the TCRdb copy retains only in-frame clones and omits some. Of approximately 13,000 clones listed, approximately 88% were seen once; the top ten hold more than 6%. The entry originates in a study of T cell changes during pregnancy in multiple sclerosis. This CDR3 spans 13 amino acids. Germline values: CDR1 SEHNR, CDR2 FQNEAQ (reference sequence). V lost 1 base, J lost 7 bases, and 8 bases lay in between. This specimen was CD8+ T cells from peripheral blood mononuclear cells, taken in the second trimester of pregnancy. The TCR was taken from a female donor in good health, enrolled as a control in a pregnancy study. The V call is TRBV7-9, the J call TRBJ2-1; D is perhaps TRBD2 (5 bases). The CDR3 DNA is TGTGCCAGCAGCTTAGGCGGGCGGAATGAGCAGTTCTTC. It specifies CASSLGGRNEQFF.